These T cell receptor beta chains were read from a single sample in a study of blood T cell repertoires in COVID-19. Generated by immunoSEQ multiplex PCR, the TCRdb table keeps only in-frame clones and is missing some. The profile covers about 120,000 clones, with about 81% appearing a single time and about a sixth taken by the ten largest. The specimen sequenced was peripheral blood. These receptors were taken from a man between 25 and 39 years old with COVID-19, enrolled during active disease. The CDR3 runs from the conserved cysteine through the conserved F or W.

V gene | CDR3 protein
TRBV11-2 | CASSPGHSSYEQYF
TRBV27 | CASRTYMDQPQHF
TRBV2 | CASSATQGVGEQYF
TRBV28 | CASRPRRTGKDTQYF
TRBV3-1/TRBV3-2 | CASSQDPAGVGLYEQYF
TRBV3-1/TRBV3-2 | CASSQDNSRYTQYF
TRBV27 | CASSLTWDRGRQETQYF
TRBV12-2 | CASRFFTWAFF
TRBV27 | CASSLLAGSSYNEQFF
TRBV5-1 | CASSLRQGGSYEQYF
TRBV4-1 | CASSQPIDRELNHLDEKLFF
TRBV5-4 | CASGQGAWDGYTF
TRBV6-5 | CASSYSTGVSGNTIYF
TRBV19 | CASSIGTSGGYNEQFF
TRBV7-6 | CASSLDWVAGDRDTQYF
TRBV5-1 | CASSSSVEGTQYF
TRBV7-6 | CASSRPGGSTDTQYF
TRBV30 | CAWSAPGRGLGQPQHF
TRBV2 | CASSEDNWTPNTEAFF
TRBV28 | CASTSSGTDNNEQFF
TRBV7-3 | CASSSGLAGSEETQYF
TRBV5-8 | CASSWGFSGWSNQPQHF
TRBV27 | CASSLTWPSYAQPQHF
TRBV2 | CASSESLFRSGSRDYGYTF
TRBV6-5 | CASSSEYSNQPQHF
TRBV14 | CASSQVLGGVYEQYF
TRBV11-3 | CASSLNRMNTEAFF
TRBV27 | CASSWDRGRFEQYF
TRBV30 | CAWDYNTEAFF
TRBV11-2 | CASNTQTGHLHSPLHF
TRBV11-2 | CASSPSGSTGELFF
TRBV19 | CASSPGTANTEAFF
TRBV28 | CASSETISAGELFF
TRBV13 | CASSLQHRGRVYGYTF
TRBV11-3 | CASSLEAMRYNEQFF
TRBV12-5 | CASGLLRQNSGNTIYF
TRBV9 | CASSVASWGRTDTQYF
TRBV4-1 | CASSHLQGSNYGYTF
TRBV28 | CASSLSGQGRNTIYF
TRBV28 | CASSSYYRDRHTEAFF
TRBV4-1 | CASSRSGGQGADTQYF
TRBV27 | CASSEAPFFQGGNQPQHF
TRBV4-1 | CASSSTGMGTSGSLEQYF